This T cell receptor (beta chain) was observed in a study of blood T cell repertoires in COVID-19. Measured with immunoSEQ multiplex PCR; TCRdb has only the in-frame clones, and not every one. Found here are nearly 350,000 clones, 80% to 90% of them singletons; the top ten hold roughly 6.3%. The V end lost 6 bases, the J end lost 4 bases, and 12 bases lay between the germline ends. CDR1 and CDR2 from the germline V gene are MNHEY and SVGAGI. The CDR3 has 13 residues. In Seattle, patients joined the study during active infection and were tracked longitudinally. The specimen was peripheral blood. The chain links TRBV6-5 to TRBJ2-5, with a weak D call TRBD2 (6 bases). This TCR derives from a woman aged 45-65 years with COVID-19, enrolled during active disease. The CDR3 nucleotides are TGTGCCAGCAGCCTAGGAGGGCCAGAGACCCAGTACTTC. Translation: CASSLGGPETQYF.